What follows are 12 T cell receptor beta chains derived from one specimen sequenced in a study of molecular identifiers for immune sequencing clone quantification. One entry per CDR3 protein results from TCRdb running MiXCR on the PCR reads. The table records 45,000 to 55,000 distinct CDR3 sequences, more than 35% of them present only once. The sequencing input was naive CD8+ T cells from blood, with Jurkat cell RNA spiked in. Subset given: FACS-sorted CD8+CD4-CCR7+CD45RA+ naive T cells. Receptor source: a human donor in good health. Some libraries in this study had Jurkat cell RNA spiked in.

This clonotype was picked up a small number of times. V and J are TRBV29-1 and TRBJ2-1; 12 bases line up with TRBD2. Germline-derived CDR1 and CDR2 are SQVTM and ANQGSEA. After removal of 6 bases from V and 9 bases from J, the junction contained 6 bases not matched to a gene. The CDR3 loop spans 13 amino acids. The CDR3 reads CSVDLAGGGEQFF. CDR3 in DNA: TGCAGCGTCGACCTAGCGGGAGGGGGTGAGCAGTTCTTC.

This clonotype was observed at least ten times. V gene TRBV11-3 combines with J gene TRBJ2-4; weak D call: TRBD1 (5 bases). Trimming left V 4 bases short and J 8 bases short, with 12 bases between. Per the germline V gene, CDR1 is SGHNT and CDR2 is YENEEA. The CDR3 is made up of 13 amino acids. The CDR3: CASSYRGEDIQYF. CDR3 sequence (DNA): TGTGCCAGCAGCTATAGGGGCGAGGACATTCAGTACTTC.

Remarks on this clonotype: A read error is possible here, since a much larger clone lies one base away. This sequence joins TRBV28 and TRBJ1-1; TRBD1 aligns across 7 bases. Germline V gives CDR1 MDHEN, CDR2 SYDVKM. This CDR3 is 15 amino acids long. In nucleotides, the CDR3 is TGTGCCAGCAGTTTTCGGGGGACAGCGGGGACTGACGCTTTCTTT. Amino acids: CASSFRGTAGTDAFF.

In regard to this clonotype: A read error may be the cause here, since a much bigger clone is one base away. This chain joins TRBV20-1 and TRBJ1-6, with D tentatively TRBD1 (5 bases). From germline, CDR1 is DFQATT and CDR2 SNEGSKA (reference sequence). This CDR3 is 16 amino acids long. V lost 0 bases and J lost 8, with 17 bases in between. The CDR3 region has the DNA TGCAGTGCTAGAGATAGCGAGGGGATTGGTGATTCACCCCTCCACTTT. This codes for CSARDSEGIGDSPLHF.

At least ten counts were recorded for this clonotype. The chain's CDR3 is CASSVTLAGGYEQYF. CDR3 in DNA: TGCGCCAGCAGCGTCACCCTAGCGGGAGGGTACGAGCAGTACTTC. The genes are TRBV4-1 and TRBJ2-7, with TRBD2 identical over 12 bases. In germline, CDR1 is MGHRA, CDR2 YSYEKL. With V trimmed by 5 bases and J by 4 bases, 6 bases remained unmatched. This CDR3 is built from 15 residues.

This rearrangement joins TRBV6-2 or TRBV6-3 to TRBJ1-5; D not certain. Per germline, CDR1 MNHEY and CDR2 SVGEGT. The CDR3 contains 13 residues. The V end was cut by 5 bases, the J end by 0 bases, with 5 bases between. The CDR3 is CASSVNSNQPQHF. CDR3 nucleotides: TGTGCCAGCAGTGTGAATAGCAATCAGCCCCAGCATTTT.

As regards this clonotype: Given a much more abundant clone one base away, this may be a read error. The chain combines TRBV7-6 with TRBJ2-7; tentative D call: TRBD1 (5 bases). Germline V gives CDR1 SGHVS, CDR2 FNYEAQ. CDR3 length: 14 amino acids. Trimming shortened V by 5 bases and J by 0 bases, and 11 bases separated the two germline ends. The CDR3 DNA reads as TGTGCCAGCAGCACCACAGGAAGCTCCTACGAGCAGTACTTC. It codes for CASSTTGSSYEQYF.

Regarding this clonotype: This may be a read error: a much more frequent sequence differs by one nucleotide. V is TRBV15 and J is TRBJ2-1; D may be TRBD1 (5 bases). This CDR3 is 12 amino acids long. CDR1 is LNHNV and CDR2 is YYDKDF in the germline V gene (reference sequence). CDR3 sequence reads: CATRTQGNEQIF. The CDR3, as DNA: TGTGCCACCAGGACGCAGGGAAATGAGCAGATCTTC.

This clonotype appeared a few times. The gene calls are TRBV28 and TRBJ2-7; D possibly uses TRBD1 or TRBD2 (6 bases each). Trimming took off 5 bases at V and 3 bases at J, with 14 bases between the two ends. This CDR3 has 14 amino acids. Germline assignment: CDR1 MDHEN and CDR2 SYDVKM. The CDR3 reads CASSEGGGLYEQYF. In nucleotides, the CDR3 is TGTGCCAGCAGTGAGGGGGGTGGCCTCTACGAGCAGTACTTC. The variable domain in full, with the rest retrieved from reference TRBV28 and TRBJ2-7, is DVKVTQSSRYLVKRTGEKVFLECVQDMDHENMFWYRQDPGLGLRLIYFSYDVKMKEKGDIPEGYSVSREKKERFSLILESASTNQTSMYLCASSEGGGLYEQYFGPGTRLTVT.

This clonotype turned up a few times. A clone one base away is much larger, so this may be a read error. This chain connects TRBV7-2 to TRBJ2-3; possibly TRBD1 for D (7 bases). The CDR3 has 13 amino acids. CDR1 is SGHTA, CDR2 FQGNSA, per germline. The CDR3: CASSLDRGGRWAF. The DNA for the CDR3 is TGTGCCAGCAGCTTAGACAGGGGAGGAAGGTGGGCCTTT.

There are many counts of this clonotype. The chain links TRBV6-5 to TRBJ2-3; a weak D match, TRBD2 (5 bases). Germline V gene sequence: CDR1 MNHEY, CDR2 SVGAGI. The CDR3 is 15 amino acids. V lost 5 bases and J lost 4, with 16 bases in between. The CDR3 protein is CASSLKGSGSDTQYF. The CDR3 DNA reads TGTGCCAGCAGTCTAAAGGGAAGCGGCTCAGATACGCAGTATTTT.

Only a few counts were recorded for this clonotype. The chain joins TRBV18 to TRBJ2-3; D is unresolved. The CDR3 is made up of 14 amino acids. Trimming removed 3 bases from V and 6 bases from J, with 13 bases in between. Per the germline V gene, CDR1 is KGHSH and CDR2 is LQKENI. The CDR3 bases are TGTGCCAGCTCACCGTCGGGCCGGTTCGATACGCAGTATTTT. This gives the protein CASSPSGRFDTQYF.